Presented here are 25 T cell receptor beta chains from one specimen sequenced in a study of metastatic and nonmetastatic thyroid tumors. TCRdb used MiXCR to call clones anew from the PCR reads. There are about 23,000 clones in the sample; approximately 20% occur only once, and about 4.2% lies in the top ten. Not a single patient had been given any form of treatment at any point before undergoing thyroid surgery. Sequencing was performed on blood. Receptors were obtained from a male donor with papillary thyroid cancer or a benign thyroid nodule (not recorded which). Some clones in this sample may be carry-over from other donors' samples.

The chain is built from TRBV11-3 and TRBJ2-2; 10 bases match TRBD1. J gave up 7 bases and V 5 bases, and 7 bases lay outside the gene matches. The germline CDR1 and CDR2 sequences are SGHNT and YENEEA. The CDR3 loop spans 15 amino acids. The CDR3 region has the DNA TGTGCCAGCAGCCCGGGACAGGGGTTCATCGGGGAGCTGTTTTTT. This codes for CASSPGQGFIGELFF.

As concerns this clone: Other DNA variants within this sample encode the same CDR3. This chain links TRBV5-1 with TRBJ1-2; D is unclear. From germline, CDR1 is SGHRS and CDR2 YFSETQ. The CDR3 is 15 amino acids. Deletions cut 3 bases from V and 8 bases from J, with 20 bases between. CDR3 sequence: CASSSLEAATGGYTF. The DNA for the CDR3 is TGCGCCAGCAGCTCCCTAGAAGCCGCAACGGGGGGCTACACCTTC.

This clone was counted ten times or more. The gene calls are TRBV10-2 and TRBJ2-2; D is unresolved. Germline CDR1 and CDR2: WSHSY and SAAADI. CDR3 length equals 14 residues. Trimming pared 3 bases from V and 2 bases from J, leaving 7 bases between. The DNA of the CDR3 is TGCGCCAGCAGTGAACAGATTAACACCGGGGAGCTGTTTTTT. This codes for CASSEQINTGELFF.

This clone has a count of ten or more. The V call is TRBV5-1, the J call TRBJ2-2, with D possibly matching TRBD1 (6 bases). V was cut by 4 bases and J by 1 base, with 11 bases left in between. Per germline, CDR1 SGHRS and CDR2 YFSETQ. The CDR3 totals 15 residues. The CDR3 nucleotides are TGCGCCAGCAGCAGGGACAACTTGAACACCGGGGAGCTGTTTTTT. Protein: CASSRDNLNTGELFF.

The chain employs TRBV30 and TRBJ2-7, with 8 bases matching TRBD1. J was trimmed by 4 bases and V by 1 base; bases with no gene match: 15. CDR1 GTSNPN and CDR2 SVGIG come from the germline V gene (reference sequence). CDR3 size: 17 residues. For the CDR3, the DNA is TGTGCCTGGAGTGCATTACTACGACAGGGGCGGTTGTACGAGCAGTACTTC. Protein: CAWSALLRQGRLYEQYF.

There are many counts of this clone. The chain uses TRBV28 and TRBJ2-1; D assignment may be TRBD1 or TRBD2 (5 bases each). Trimming stripped 3 bases from V and 1 base from J, with 10 bases between. In germline, CDR1 is MDHEN, CDR2 SYDVKM. The CDR3 runs 15 residues. CDR3 amino acids: CASSLGTASYNEQFF. As DNA, the CDR3 is TGTGCCAGCAGTTTGGGGACCGCGTCCTACAATGAGCAGTTCTTC.

This clone appeared a few times. V and J are TRBV5-1 and TRBJ1-2; no reliable D call. The germline V gene has CDR1 SGHRS and CDR2 YFSETQ. The CDR3 length is 14 residues. The V end was cut by 5 bases, the J end by 3 bases, with 14 bases between. CDR3: CASRPRVFDYGYTF. The CDR3 bases are TGCGCCAGCAGACCAAGGGTATTTGACTATGGCTACACCTTC.

Many counts were recorded for this clone. The J gene is TRBJ1-5, the V gene TRBV18; D is uncertain. CDR1 is KGHSH and CDR2 is LQKENI in the germline V gene. The V and J ends lost 3 bases and 7 bases respectively, with 13 bases between them. The CDR3 is 14 amino acids. CDR3 in DNA: TGTGCCAGCTCACCGAGGGAGGGTCGACAGCCCCAGCATTTT. Its protein product is CASSPREGRQPQHF.

This clone occurred many times. The chain joins TRBV20-1 to TRBJ2-7; 10 nucleotides line up with TRBD1. V was pared by 3 bases and J by 2 bases, with 7 bases of the junction left unmatched. CDR3 length: 15 amino acids. The germline CDR1 and CDR2 sequences are DFQATT and SNEGSKA (reference sequence). Here the CDR3 reads CSASEGQGGAYEQYF. The CDR3 nucleotides read TGCAGTGCTAGTGAAGGACAGGGGGGGGCCTACGAGCAGTACTTC.

There are many counts of this clone. The gene calls are TRBV20-1 and TRBJ2-7; TRBD2 is a possible D gene (6 bases). Per germline, CDR1 DFQATT and CDR2 SNEGSKA (reference sequence). The V end was cut by 2 bases, the J end by 6 bases, with 23 bases between. This CDR3 region has 16 residues. Here the CDR3 reads CSARRGLGEVYAEQYF. The CDR3 DNA follows: TGCAGTGCTAGACGGGGACTGGGGGAGGTTTACGCCGAGCAGTACTTC.

The J gene is TRBJ1-5, the V gene TRBV28, with D uncertain. V lost 2 bases and J lost 5, with 4 bases in between. Germline V CDR1 and CDR2: MDHEN, SYDVKM. This CDR3 region has 12 residues. CDR3 protein: CASSLRDQPQHF. The CDR3 DNA sequence: TGTGCCAGCAGTTTAAGAGATCAGCCCCAGCATTTT. The variable domain in full, completed from reference TRBV28 and TRBJ1-5, reads DVKVTQSSRYLVKRTGEKVFLECVQDMDHENMFWYRQDPGLGLRLIYFSYDVKMKEKGDIPEGYSVSREKKERFSLILESASTNQTSMYLCASSLRDQPQHFGDGTRLSIL.

This clone has ten or more counts. The chain employs TRBV30 and TRBJ1-3, with D possibly TRBD1 on 5 matching bases. Deletions cut 5 bases from V and 0 bases from J, with 11 bases between. The CDR3 is made up of 14 amino acids. Germline CDR1 reads GTSNPN; CDR2 reads SVGIG (reference sequence). The CDR3 sequence: CAWVGHSSGNTIYF. The CDR3 nucleotides read TGTGCCTGGGTAGGACACAGCTCTGGAAACACCATATATTTT.

This clone was seen repeatedly, ten times or more. At the DNA level, this CDR3 is encoded by other sequences in the same sample as well. The chain employs TRBV28 and TRBJ1-4, with TRBD1 matching 7 bases. With 7 bases clipped from V and 4 bases from J, the junction kept 9 bases outside the gene matches. The CDR3 is made up of 15 amino acids. Germline V gene sequence: CDR1 MDHEN, CDR2 SYDVKM. The CDR3 here is CASTRGTARNEKLFF. The CDR3 DNA follows: TGTGCCAGCACGCGCGGGACAGCTCGTAATGAAAAACTGTTTTTT.

This clone has only a few counts. The rearrangement joins TRBV19 to TRBJ1-2; 7 bases map to TRBD1. J lost 6 bases, V lost 4 bases, and 5 bases had no gene match. CDR3 length: 13 amino acids. CDR1 and CDR2 (germline): LNHDA, SQIVND (reference sequence). The CDR3 bases are TGTGCCAGTAGTACAATAGGACAGGATGGCTACACCTTC. Its protein product is CASSTIGQDGYTF.

The chain combines TRBV2 with TRBJ1-6; D is ambiguous. Germline V CDR1 and CDR2: SNHLY, FYNNEI. Trimming left V 4 bases short and J 7 bases short, with 11 bases between. This CDR3 is 14 amino acids long. The CDR3: CASSGWTENSPLHF. The CDR3 bases are TGTGCCAGCAGTGGCTGGACGGAGAATTCACCCCTCCACTTT.

In this sample, this clone turned up a few times. The chain uses TRBV12-3 or TRBV12-4 and TRBJ1-2; TRBD1 matches 11 bases. There are 15 residues in the CDR3. Trimming removed 3 bases from V and 5 bases from J; junction bases left unmatched: 5. The CDR3 DNA sequence: TGTGCCAGCAGTTTTGGTGGGACAGGGGGTTATGGCTACACCTTC. Residues: CASSFGGTGGYGYTF.

This clone was seen ten or more times. CDR3 residues: CASSYFGQGISGTKNIQYF. In DNA form, the CDR3 reads TGTGCCAGCAGTTACTTCGGGCAGGGTATTTCGGGGACCAAAAACATTCAGTACTTC. The chain joins TRBV6-5 to TRBJ2-4; D tentatively reads TRBD1 or TRBD2 (5 bases each). This CDR3 spans 19 amino acids. Germline lookup yields CDR1 MNHEY and CDR2 SVGAGI. The germline V and J ends were trimmed by 1 base and 2 bases, with 21 bases remaining between them.

Details on this clone: At one of its ends the junction is not consistent with the germline gene, which may arise from a read error. This CDR3 is CASTGQNVQGTQYF. CDR3 nucleotide sequence: TGCGCCAGCACTGGACAAAATGTCCAAGGGACCCAGTACTTC. The chain has TRBV5-1 and TRBJ2-5, with a possible D match to TRBD1 (5 bases). Germline V gene lookup returns CDR1 SGHRS and CDR2 YFSETQ. This CDR3 spans 14 amino acids.

The chain combines TRBV7-3 with TRBJ2-1, with 10 bases aligning to TRBD2. V lost 3 bases and J lost 7; bases outside the gene matches: 0. The CDR3 has 13 residues. Germline V gene lookup returns CDR1 SGHTA and CDR2 FQGTGA. DNA for the CDR3: TGTGCCAGCAGCTTGGGACTAGCGAATGAGCAGTTCTTC. Amino acids: CASSLGLANEQFF.

The chain combines TRBV6-1 with TRBJ1-6; no definite D call. Between the trimmed V and J ends, which lost 6 bases and 6 bases, there was a span of 18 bases. CDR3 length equals 16 residues. CDR1 is MNHNS and CDR2 is SASEGT in the germline V gene. The CDR3: CASSRAVGGTNSPLHF. CDR3 DNA: TGTGCCAGCAGCCGTGCAGTCGGCGGCACTAATTCACCCCTCCACTTT.

This clone was detected ten times or more. This sequence joins TRBV7-9 and TRBJ2-5; the D gene is possibly TRBD2 (5 bases). Per the germline V gene, CDR1 is SEHNR and CDR2 is FQNEAQ (reference sequence). The germline V and J ends were trimmed by 4 bases and 2 bases, with 14 bases remaining between them. This CDR3 contains 15 residues. For the CDR3, the DNA is TGTGCCAGCAGCTCACCGGGATCTCCTCAAGAGACCCAGTACTTC. Translation: CASSSPGSPQETQYF.

This clone was seen more than once but under ten times. This chain joins TRBV12-3 or TRBV12-4 and TRBJ1-4; perhaps TRBD1 as D (6 bases). This CDR3 region has 13 residues. The ends were cut back, 7 bases at V and 14 bases at J, with 20 bases in the middle. Written as DNA, the CDR3 is TGTGCCAGCACCCGAAGCGATGGGGACAATCTGTTTTTT. Protein sequence: CASTRSDGDNLFF.

The genes are TRBV27 and TRBJ2-3, with a weak D call TRBD1 (6 bases). V was pared by 4 bases and J by 10 bases, with 15 bases between. The germline V gene has CDR1 MNHEY and CDR2 SMNVEV (reference sequence). The CDR3 extends over 13 amino acids. As DNA, the CDR3 is TGTGCCAGCAGTTCCGAACAGGGAATCGCGCAGTATTTT. Its protein is CASSSEQGIAQYF.

The sample holds many counts of this clone. The genes are TRBV29-1 and TRBJ2-1, with D perhaps TRBD1 (6 bases). There are 15 residues in the CDR3. The V end lost 7 bases, the J end lost 6 bases, and 22 bases lay between the germline ends. Germline V gives CDR1 SQVTM, CDR2 ANQGSEA. CDR3 region: CSATVTGYPGNEQFF. The CDR3 nucleotides are TGCAGCGCCACCGTAACAGGGTATCCCGGCAATGAGCAGTTCTTC.

This clone was seen many times. This chain links TRBV6-1 with TRBJ1-5; D ambiguous. Trimming stripped 5 bases from V and 8 bases from J, with 13 bases between. Germline CDR1 MNHNS, CDR2 SASEGT. This CDR3 contains 13 residues. Here the CDR3 DNA reads TGTGCCAGCAGTTCTGGAAGAGTAGAGCCCCAGCATTTT. This encodes CASSSGRVEPQHF.